There are many counts of the clone carrying this T cell receptor beta chain. Its antigen is not identified. This sample was included in a study of T cells in Graves' hyperthyroidism and ophthalmopathy. As for the study in general: Specimen type is peripheral blood, collected at initial diagnosis prior to any treatment.

Amplification targeted TCR beta CDR3 regions from RNA transcripts. The TCR CDR3 first-round RT-PCR relied on the HTBI primer set. TCRdb called the multiplex PCR reads again in MiXCR, with one record for every CDR3 protein. The profile shows roughly 150,000 distinct CDR3 sequences, roughly 10% of them singletons. Blood dates from first hyperthyroidism diagnosis, before any ophthalmopathy symptoms. About 10 ml fresh peripheral blood yielded the PBMCs. General study results and limits: Most expanded thyroid clonotypes above 0.001 also appeared in blood.

The V gene's germline CDR1 is MNHNS and CDR2 SASEGT. The CDR3 covers 13 residues. Trimming removed 1 base at V and 7 bases at J, with 9 bases between. The source is a woman aged 18-29 years with Graves' hyperthyroidism that later progressed to Graves' ophthalmopathy. V and J are TRBV6-1 and TRBJ2-3; D not certain. Sequencing input: blood. For the CDR3, the DNA is TGTGCCAGCAGTGAAGGTCCAGCAAATACGCAGTATTTT. Amino acids: CASSEGPANTQYF.